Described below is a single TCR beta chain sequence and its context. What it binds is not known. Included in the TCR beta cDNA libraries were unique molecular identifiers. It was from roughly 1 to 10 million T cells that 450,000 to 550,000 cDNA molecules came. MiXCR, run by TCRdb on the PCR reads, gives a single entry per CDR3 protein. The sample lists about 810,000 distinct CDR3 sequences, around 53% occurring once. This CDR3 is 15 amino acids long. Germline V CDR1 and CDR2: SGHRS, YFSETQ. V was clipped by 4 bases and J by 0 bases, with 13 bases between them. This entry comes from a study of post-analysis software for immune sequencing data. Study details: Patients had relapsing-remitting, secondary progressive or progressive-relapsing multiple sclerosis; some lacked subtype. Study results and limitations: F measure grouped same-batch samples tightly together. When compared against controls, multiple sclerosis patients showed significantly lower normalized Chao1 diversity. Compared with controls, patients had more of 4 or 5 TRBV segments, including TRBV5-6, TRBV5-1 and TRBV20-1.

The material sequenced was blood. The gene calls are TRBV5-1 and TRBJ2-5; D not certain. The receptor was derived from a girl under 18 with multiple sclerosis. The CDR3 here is CASSESKAYQETQYF. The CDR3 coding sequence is TGCGCCAGCAGCGAATCTAAAGCCTACCAAGAGACCCAGTACTTC. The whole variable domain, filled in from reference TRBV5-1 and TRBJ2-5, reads KAGVTQTPRYLIKTRGQQVTLSCSPISGHRSVSWYQQTPGQGLQFLFEYFSETQRNKGNFPGRFSGRQFSNSRSEMNVSTLELGDSALYLCASSESKAYQETQYFGPGTRLLVL.